The rows below give T cell receptor beta chains drawn from one sample of a study of cytomegalovirus exposure and HLA in healthy donors. The table came from immunoSEQ multiplex PCR; TCRdb's copy has only in-frame clones and leaves some out. The sample has some 150,000 clones; around 79% are singletons. Sequenced input: PBMCs. All receptors come from a man aged 30 to 39 in good health and CMV-seropositive. The CDR3 runs from the conserved cysteine through the conserved F or W. A D gene is named only where the DNA matches it firmly. Clone size is not always given. Where it is, it says once, few, many or a class for expanded clones.

v_call	d_call	j_call	clone_size	cdr3_aa	cdr3_nt
TRBV11-3	TRBD1	TRBJ2-1	NA	CASSLRSWTGSYNEQFF	TGTGCCAGCAGCTTACGGAGTTGGACAGGCTCCTACAATGAGCAGTTCTTC
TRBV5-4	TRBD2	TRBJ2-1	NA	CASSLTSGRAVEQFF	TGTGCCAGCAGCCTGACTAGCGGGAGGGCCGTTGAGCAGTTCTTC
TRBV7-2	NA	TRBJ2-3	NA	CASSLDAVSTDTQYF	TGTGCCAGCAGCTTAGACGCAGTTAGCACAGATACGCAGTATTTT
TRBV18	TRBD2	TRBJ2-5	once	CASSLGTSGTPETQYF	TGTGCCAGCTCACTCGGGACTAGCGGGACCCCAGAGACCCAGTACTTC
TRBV29-1	NA	TRBJ2-5	few	CSVENAAGIFQETQYF	TGCAGCGTTGAAAATGCGGCAGGGATTTTCCAAGAGACCCAGTACTTC
TRBV6-5	TRBD1	TRBJ2-3	NA	CASSATGLGDTQYF	TGTGCCAGCAGTGCGACAGGGCTGGGGGATACGCAGTATTTT
TRBV27	NA	TRBJ2-7	once	CASSLSYAYEQYF	TGTGCCAGCAGTTTATCCTACGCCTACGAGCAGTACTTC
TRBV9	NA	TRBJ2-5	NA	CASSVGGSGGGAETQYF	TGTGCCAGCAGCGTAGGGGGTAGTGGGGGAGGTGCAGAGACCCAGTACTTC
TRBV5-1	TRBD1	TRBJ2-1	NA	CASSFTGDNEQFF	TGCGCCAGCAGCTTTACAGGGGACAATGAGCAGTTCTTC
TRBV19	NA	TRBJ1-1	few	CASSPGQTGNTEAFF	TGTGCCAGTAGTCCCGGACAGACCGGGAACACTGAAGCTTTCTTT
TRBV5-1	NA	TRBJ2-1	few	CASSFFGTSRYNEQFF	TGCGCCAGCAGCTTCTTCGGAACTAGTCGGTACAATGAGCAGTTCTTC
TRBV7-9	NA	TRBJ2-7	NA	CSSSPTDTYEQYF	TGTTCCAGCAGCCCGACAGACACCTACGAGCAGTACTTC
TRBV7-2	TRBD2	TRBJ2-1	few	CATRTSGMIEQFF	TGTGCCACACGGACTAGCGGGATGATTGAGCAGTTCTTC
TRBV27	NA	TRBJ2-3	NA	CASSLRTHDYTQYF	TGTGCCAGCAGTTTACGAACTCATGACTATACGCAGTATTTT
TRBV6-5	NA	TRBJ1-3	NA	CASSGPGGNTIYF	TGTGCCAGCAGTGGGCCTGGAGGAAACACCATATATTTT
TRBV4-1	TRBD1	TRBJ1-1	NA	CASSPANRGWTEAFF	TGCGCCAGCAGCCCAGCTAACAGGGGATGGACTGAAGCTTTCTTT
TRBV13	TRBD2	TRBJ2-7	NA	CASSPGGAREYEQYF	TGTGCCAGCAGCCCGGGTGGTGCGCGGGAGTACGAGCAGTACTTC
TRBV7-8	NA	TRBJ2-3	few	CASSRGGIGPATDTQYF	TGTGCCAGCAGCCGTGGAGGGATAGGGCCCGCCACAGATACGCAGTATTTT
TRBV28	NA	TRBJ2-1	NA	CASSAAGSAAEQFF	TGTGCCAGCAGTGCAGCCGGGTCTGCCGCTGAGCAGTTCTTC
TRBV30	NA	TRBJ1-2	NA	CAWSPDFGDYGYTF	TGTGCCTGGAGTCCTGACTTCGGCGACTATGGCTACACCTTC
TRBV6-1	NA	TRBJ2-7	NA	CASSVRDTYEQYF	TGTGCCAGCAGTGTCCGGGACACCTACGAGCAGTACTTC
TRBV28	NA	TRBJ1-5	few	CASSSPPRVRSNQPQHF	TGTGCCAGCAGTTCCCCACCCAGGGTTAGAAGCAATCAGCCCCAGCATTTT
TRBV4-1	TRBD2	TRBJ2-1	NA	CASSQDTSGRWNEQFF	TGCGCCAGCAGCCAGGACACTAGCGGGAGGTGGAATGAGCAGTTCTTC
TRBV7-9	NA	TRBJ2-5	NA	CASSPTGETQYF	TGTGCCAGCAGCCCGACGGGTGAGACCCAGTACTTC
TRBV5-1	NA	TRBJ2-2	NA	CASSLSTRVETGELFF	TGCGCCAGCAGCTTGAGTACACGGGTTGAAACCGGGGAGCTGTTTTTT
TRBV7-9	TRBD1	TRBJ2-5	NA	CSSSRTGEQETQYF	TGTTCCAGCAGCCGGACAGGGGAACAAGAGACCCAGTACTTC
TRBV28	NA	TRBJ2-7	few	CASSLIAGEQYF	TGTGCCAGCAGTTTAATTGCGGGGGAGCAGTACTTC
TRBV27	TRBD1	TRBJ2-1	NA	CASSLEGTGTYNEQFF	TGTGCCAGCAGTTTAGAGGGGACAGGGACCTACAATGAGCAGTTCTTC
TRBV5-1	TRBD2	TRBJ2-5	NA	CASSLVAGGPQTQYF	TGCGCCAGCAGCTTGGTTGCGGGAGGGCCCCAGACCCAGTACTTC
TRBV5-6	TRBD1	TRBJ2-7	NA	CASSRRQGMHEQYF	TGTGCCAGCAGTCGTAGACAGGGGATGCACGAGCAGTACTTC
TRBV27	TRBD2	TRBJ2-1	NA	CASSIAGGVDNEQFF	TGTGCCAGCAGTATAGCGGGGGGTGTTGACAATGAGCAGTTCTTC
TRBV7-9	NA	TRBJ2-7	NA	CASSRTSGTPSYEQYF	TGCGCCAGCAGCCGGACGTCCGGGACTCCTTCCTACGAGCAGTACTTC
TRBV28	NA	TRBJ2-7	NA	CASSLPGHYEQYF	TGTGCCAGCAGTTTACCGGGACACTACGAGCAGTACTTC
TRBV4-3	TRBD1	TRBJ1-1	NA	CASSQDYRGATEAFF	TGCGCCAGCAGCCAAGATTACAGGGGGGCCACTGAAGCTTTCTTT
TRBV25-1	NA	TRBJ1-4	NA	CASSEVGTTNEKLFF	TGTGCCAGCAGTGAGGTCGGTACAACTAATGAAAAACTGTTTTTT
TRBV7-9	TRBD1	TRBJ2-4	once	CASTGGQGPFLAKNIQYF	TGTGCCAGCACCGGGGGACAGGGGCCATTCCTAGCCAAAAACATTCAGTACTTC
TRBV2	TRBD1	TRBJ1-5	once	CASRLTGENQPQHF	TGTGCCAGCAGGCTGACAGGGGAGAATCAGCCCCAGCATTTT
TRBV5-6	TRBD1	TRBJ2-5	few	CASSRRTGGLGETQYF	TGTGCCAGCAGCAGGCGGACAGGGGGCTTGGGAGAGACCCAGTACTTC
TRBV18	TRBD2	TRBJ2-1	NA	CASSPPKLAGAHNEQFF	TGTGCCAGCTCACCACCGAAGCTAGCGGGGGCTCACAATGAGCAGTTCTTC
TRBV4-1	NA	TRBJ1-5	NA	CASSQDEPRGFNQPQHF	TGCGCCAGCAGCCAAGATGAACCGAGGGGGTTCAATCAGCCCCAGCATTTT
TRBV28	NA	TRBJ2-7	NA	CASSLLSGTYEQYF	TGTGCCAGCAGTTTGCTTAGCGGAACCTACGAGCAGTACTTC
TRBV7-9	NA	TRBJ1-1	NA	CASSLGKTGPRTEAFF	TGTGCCAGCAGCTTAGGGAAAACTGGGCCCCGGACTGAAGCTTTCTTT
TRBV5-4	TRBD2	TRBJ2-3	once	CASSSLTSGGVRDTQYF	TGTGCCAGCAGCTCGCTGACTAGCGGGGGGGTCCGAGATACGCAGTATTTT
TRBV7-9	NA	TRBJ2-7	NA	CASSLDRYRDNEQYF	TGTGCCAGCAGCTTAGACAGATACAGGGACAATGAGCAGTACTTC
TRBV7-6	TRBD1	TRBJ1-6	NA	CASSPGDREASPLHF	TGTGCCAGCAGCCCAGGGGACAGGGAGGCTTCACCCCTCCACTTT
TRBV28	NA	TRBJ1-5	NA	CASSLYIMRGIDSNQPQHF	TGTGCCAGCAGTTTATACATTATGCGGGGGATCGATAGCAATCAGCCCCAGCATTTT
TRBV7-2	TRBD2	TRBJ2-3	NA	CASSLVPGGPGDTQYF	TGTGCCAGCAGCTTAGTCCCGGGGGGGCCTGGAGATACGCAGTATTTT
TRBV5-4	NA	TRBJ1-2	NA	CASSLDGVYGYTF	TGTGCCAGCAGCTTGGACGGAGTCTATGGCTACACCTTC
TRBV4-3	TRBD1	TRBJ2-5	once	CASSPRAGQGAETQYF	TGCGCCAGCAGCCCTCGGGCGGGACAGGGGGCTGAGACCCAGTACTTC
TRBV18	NA	TRBJ2-2	NA	CASSPRIGREDTGELFF	TGTGCCAGCTCACCTCGCATAGGCAGGGAGGACACCGGGGAGCTGTTTTTT
TRBV7-2	NA	TRBJ1-5	NA	CASSLDKGNQPQHF	TGTGCCAGCAGCTTAGACAAAGGCAATCAGCCCCAGCATTTT
TRBV19	TRBD2	TRBJ2-6	NA	CASSIGRGGSGANGLTF	TGTGCCAGTAGTATCGGGAGGGGAGGGTCTGGGGCCAACGGCCTGACTTTC
TRBV7-6	NA	TRBJ2-7	NA	CASSLDRLYEQYF	TGTGCCAGCAGCTTAGACAGACTATACGAGCAGTACTTC
TRBV4-1	TRBD1	TRBJ1-2	NA	CASSQPRGLREGYTF	TGCGCCAGCAGCCAACCGAGGGGGCTACGGGAGGGCTACACCTTC
TRBV15	NA	TRBJ1-3	NA	CATSRAGESGNTIYF	TGTGCCACCAGCAGAGCCGGGGAGTCTGGAAACACCATATATTTT
TRBV5-5	TRBD2	TRBJ2-1	once	CASSLQAGVFPYNEQFF	TGTGCCAGCAGCCTGCAAGCGGGAGTATTCCCCTACAATGAGCAGTTCTTC
TRBV4-1	TRBD1	TRBJ1-1	NA	CASSQEPGQHTEAFF	TGCGCCAGCAGCCAAGAACCGGGACAGCACACTGAAGCTTTCTTT
TRBV28	NA	TRBJ1-5	NA	CASSLGLGNQPQHF	TGTGCCAGCAGTTTAGGACTAGGCAATCAGCCCCAGCATTTT
TRBV7-9	NA	TRBJ2-2	NA	CASSHRENEGGELFF	TGTGCCAGCAGCCACAGAGAGAATGAGGGCGGGGAGCTGTTTTTT
TRBV5-1	TRBD1	TRBJ2-7	NA	CASSEGASAYEQYF	TGCGCCAGCAGCGAGGGGGCGTCAGCCTACGAGCAGTACTTC